These T cell receptor beta chains were read from a single sample in a study of regulatory T cells in long-lasting Graves disease. TCRdb passed the multiplex PCR reads through MiXCR, listing each CDR3 protein once. Of roughly 520,000 distinct CDR3 sequences in the sample, about 12% were seen once. The same data also went into a second study, on T cells in Graves' hyperthyroidism and ophthalmopathy.

Sequenced material: peripheral blood mononuclear cells (PBMCs), taken at new diagnosis, from a patient treated with antithyroid drugs. The receptors were sampled from a woman aged 25 to 39 with Graves disease. CDR3s include the opening cysteine and the closing phenylalanine or tryptophan.

J gene: TRBJ1-5
CDR3 length: 15
V gene: TRBV20-1
CDR3 protein: CSAIQDRYRDQPQHF

J gene: TRBJ1-5
CDR3 length: 14
V gene: TRBV18
CDR3 protein: CASSPSHSNQPQHF

J gene: TRBJ1-3
CDR3 length: 15
V gene: TRBV19
CDR3 protein: CASNQRQGSGNTIYF

J gene: TRBJ2-1
CDR3 length: 13
V gene: TRBV28
CDR3 protein: CASFGGTHNEQFF

J gene: TRBJ1-4
CDR3 length: 15
V gene: TRBV4-1
CDR3 protein: CASSQAGTGNEKLFF

J gene: TRBJ2-7
CDR3 length: 15
V gene: TRBV5-4
CDR3 protein: CASSGTGTEVYEQYF

J gene: TRBJ2-3
CDR3 length: 14
V gene: TRBV30
CDR3 protein: CAWSTGRLTDTQYF

J gene: TRBJ2-1
CDR3 length: 17
V gene: TRBV29-1
CDR3 protein: CSVEDSASGYSYNEQFF

J gene: TRBJ2-3
CDR3 length: 16
V gene: TRBV4-1
CDR3 protein: CASSQRTGRFHGTQYF

J gene: TRBJ1-2
CDR3 length: 14
V gene: TRBV6-1
CDR3 protein: CASKGDRGPYGYTF

J gene: TRBJ2-7
CDR3 length: 17
V gene: TRBV4-1
CDR3 protein: CASSHSKGAGSAYEQYF

J gene: TRBJ2-7
CDR3 length: 14
V gene: TRBV19
CDR3 protein: CASSMKTGPYEQYF

J gene: TRBJ2-5
CDR3 length: 19
V gene: TRBV2
CDR3 protein: CASSLNGLPGHGAGETQYF

J gene: TRBJ2-1
CDR3 length: 15
V gene: TRBV2
CDR3 protein: CASRGRLAGYNEQFF

J gene: TRBJ2-1
CDR3 length: 15
V gene: TRBV9
CDR3 protein: CASSVGGLLSNEQFF

J gene: TRBJ1-5
CDR3 length: 15
V gene: TRBV6-2/TRBV6-3
CDR3 protein: CASRPLGGTNQPQHF

J gene: TRBJ2-1
CDR3 length: 16
V gene: TRBV10-1
CDR3 protein: CASGNDKGRGVDEQFF

J gene: TRBJ2-1
CDR3 length: 13
V gene: TRBV5-1
CDR3 protein: CASSSGLAFEQFF

J gene: TRBJ1-1
CDR3 length: 14
V gene: TRBV20-1
CDR3 protein: CSAREGKMATEAFF

J gene: TRBJ2-1
CDR3 length: 13
V gene: TRBV24-1
CDR3 protein: CATSDSGFNEQFF

J gene: TRBJ2-1
CDR3 length: 15
V gene: TRBV30
CDR3 protein: CAWSSFGRAMNEQFF

J gene: TRBJ2-7
CDR3 length: 13
V gene: TRBV2
CDR3 protein: CASSAHEGDEQYF

J gene: TRBJ2-4
CDR3 length: 14
V gene: TRBV20-1
CDR3 protein: CSARDPGVKNIQYF

J gene: TRBJ1-6
CDR3 length: 18
V gene: TRBV20-1
CDR3 protein: CSARDRTTSGGSGSPLHF